These 16 T cell receptor beta chains were sequenced from one sample in a study of blood T cells in healthy people across ages. Primed by a sample-barcoded 5' primer and a J-beta primer mix, a second PCR proceeded for about 6 to 11 cycles. TCRdb used MiXCR to reprocess the 5' RACE reads, holding one entry per CDR3 protein. The sample shows under 2 million distinct CDR3 sequences, roughly 30% of them seen only once. What was sequenced was blood. The origin of the receptors is a woman in her twenties or thirties in good health.

The chain employs TRBV13 and TRBJ1-2; D gene uncertain. Germline loops: CDR1 PRHDT, CDR2 FYEKMQ (reference sequence). V was pared by 5 bases and J by 6 bases, with 13 bases between. The CDR3 has 13 amino acids. CDR3 in amino acids: CASSLDTGDGYTF. The CDR3 DNA sequence: TGTGCCAGCAGCCTAGACACCGGTGATGGCTACACCTTC.

The genes are TRBV7-3 and TRBJ2-1; D is possibly TRBD1 (6 bases). V was clipped by 5 bases and J by 4 bases, with 9 bases between them. Germline V CDR1 and CDR2: SGHTA, FQGTGA. The CDR3 runs to 13 residues. CDR3 DNA sequence: TGTGCCAGCAGCGGACAGAGATACAATGAGCAGTTCTTC. Translating gives CASSGQRYNEQFF.

The rearrangement joins TRBV20-1 to TRBJ2-2; 7 nucleotides line up with TRBD2. J gave up 1 base and V 0 bases, and 8 bases lay outside the gene matches. The CDR3 has 17 amino acids. Germline loops: CDR1 DFQATT, CDR2 SNEGSKA (reference sequence). CDR3 DNA: TGCAGTGCTAGAGACCTCAGAGGGACTAAGAACACCGGGGAGCTGTTTTTT. It codes for CSARDLRGTKNTGELFF.

This clonotype was seen a handful of times. The V gene is TRBV5-1, the J gene TRBJ1-2; a weak D match, TRBD1 (5 bases). V dropped 2 bases and J dropped 4 bases, with 12 bases sitting between them. The CDR3 spans 14 residues. Germline CDR1 reads SGHRS; CDR2 reads YFSETQ. The CDR3 sequence is CASSLGDGIYGYTF. CDR3 nucleotides: TGCGCCAGCAGCTTAGGGGACGGCATCTATGGCTACACCTTC.

The chain couples TRBV11-2 to TRBJ1-2; 8 positions agree with TRBD1. The CDR3 is made up of 15 amino acids. Germline V gene data show CDR1 as SGHAT and CDR2 as FQNNGV. J was trimmed by 4 bases and V by 1 base; bases with no gene match: 5. The CDR3 spells CASSLVPTGAYGYTF. In DNA, the CDR3 is TGTGCCAGCAGCTTAGTACCGACAGGGGCCTATGGCTACACCTTC. Supplemented by reference TRBV11-2 and TRBJ1-2, the full variable domain reads EAGVAQSPRYKIIEKRQSVAFWCNPISGHATLYWYQQILGQGPKLLIQFQNNGVVDDSQLPKDRFSAERLKGVDSTLKIQPAKLEDSAVYLCASSLVPTGAYGYTFGSGTRLTVV.

This clonotype was seen only once. The chain combines TRBV28 with TRBJ2-2; D perhaps matches TRBD2 (5 bases). This CDR3 contains 15 residues. Trimming took off 6 bases at V and 7 bases at J, with 18 bases between the two ends. Germline V gene lookup returns CDR1 MDHEN and CDR2 SYDVKM. This CDR3 reads CASRPRTAVVGELFF. The CDR3 DNA reads as TGTGCCAGCAGACCCAGGACTGCTGTGGTCGGGGAGCTGTTTTTT.

The CDR3, as DNA: TGTGCCAGCAGCCTGGGGACGAGGGACGGGGGCAATCAGCCCCAGCATTTT. Residues: CASSLGTRDGGNQPQHF. The V and J genes are TRBV4-2 and TRBJ1-5; D is possibly TRBD1 (5 bases). CDR1 is LGHNA and CDR2 is YNFKEQ in the germline V gene. This CDR3 contains 17 residues. The V gene lost 4 bases and the J gene lost 2 bases, with 18 bases spanning the gap.

This clonotype occurred a few times. The chain joins TRBV3-1 to TRBJ1-6, with 8 bases lining up with TRBD1. Germline V CDR1 and CDR2: LGHDT, YNNKEL (reference sequence). The CDR3 covers 15 residues. V was pared by 0 bases and J by 12 bases, with 7 bases of the junction left unmatched. The CDR3 loop reads CASSQDWTGLGPLHF. DNA for the CDR3: TGTGCCAGCAGCCAAGATTGGACAGGGCTCGGACCCCTCCACTTT.

V gene TRBV27 combines with J gene TRBJ2-1; D uncertain. Germline V gene sequence: CDR1 MNHEY, CDR2 SMNVEV (reference sequence). The V and J ends lost 5 bases and 0 bases respectively, with 14 bases between them. This CDR3 has 16 residues. The CDR3 reads CASSQIYMSSYNEQFF. The CDR3 DNA reads as TGTGCCAGCAGTCAAATATATATGAGCTCCTACAATGAGCAGTTCTTC.

The chain recombines TRBV3-1 with TRBJ2-1, with 8 positions matching TRBD2. Per the germline V gene, CDR1 is LGHDT and CDR2 is YNNKEL (reference sequence). The junction had 11 bases not matched to a gene; V was cut back by 5 bases and J by 8 bases. The CDR3 sequence is 15 residues long. The CDR3 bases are TGTGCCAGCAGCATTAGCGGGATAGCTAGCTATGAGCAGTTCTTC. Translation: CASSISGIASYEQFF.

The chain recombines TRBV15 with TRBJ2-3; TRBD2 matches 9 bases. Per the germline V gene, CDR1 is LNHNV and CDR2 is YYDKDF (reference sequence). This CDR3 has 15 residues. V shed 5 bases, J shed 5 bases, and the junction held 8 bases outside the gene matches. CDR3 nucleotides: TGTGCCACCAGCGCGGGGGGGAGAGTGGTAGATACGCAGTATTTT. Its protein is CATSAGGRVVDTQYF.

About this clonotype: This clone may be a read error of a much larger clone one base away. The chain joins TRBV29-1 to TRBJ1-2; D gene uncertain. Germline loops: CDR1 SQVTM, CDR2 ANQGSEA. The CDR3 loop spans 13 amino acids. V dropped 4 bases and J dropped 7 bases, with 16 bases sitting between them. CDR3 sequence (DNA): TGCAGCGTTGGAAGGGATAGAAGCTCTGGCTACACCTTC. It encodes CSVGRDRSSGYTF. The whole variable domain, remainder taken from reference TRBV29-1 and TRBJ1-2, is SAVISQKPSRDICQRGTSLTIQCQVDSQVTMMFWYRQQPGQSLTLIATANQGSEATYESGFVIDKFPISRPNLTFSTLTVSNMSPEDSSIYLCSVGRDRSSGYTFGSGTRLTVV.

The chain has TRBV24-1 and TRBJ2-7; 13 bases agree with TRBD2. The CDR3 runs to 17 residues. Germline values: CDR1 KGHDR, CDR2 SFDVKD. V was pared by 4 bases and J by 7 bases, with 12 bases of the junction left unmatched. The CDR3 nucleotides are TGTGCCACCAGTGACAGGACTAGCGGGAGATTCGACAATGAGCAGTACTTC. The encoded protein is CATSDRTSGRFDNEQYF.

As regards this clonotype: A much bigger clone sits one base away, suggesting this may be a read error. V is TRBV5-1 and J is TRBJ2-4; perhaps TRBD2 as D (7 bases). TRBJ2-7 matches the DNA end more closely, so the J call is doubtful. Germline-derived CDR1 and CDR2 are SGHRS and YFSETQ. CDR3 length equals 14 residues. The CDR3 loop is CAGSLYGGAYEQYF. In nucleotides, the CDR3 is TGCGCCGGCAGCCTTTATGGGGGGGCGTACGAGCAGTACTTC.

This clonotype was found a few times. This sequence joins TRBV10-3 and TRBJ2-5, with D possibly TRBD2 on 6 matching bases. V lost 8 bases to trimming and J lost 3 bases, with 22 bases between them. Germline loops: CDR1 ENHRY, CDR2 SYGVKD. The CDR3 spans 16 residues. CDR3: CAISSGLGGKKETQYF. CDR3 nucleotides: TGTGCCATCTCCTCGGGGCTTGGCGGGAAAAAAGAGACCCAGTACTTC.

The chain has TRBV10-3 and TRBJ1-1; no definite D call. V lost 4 bases, J lost 0 bases, and 12 bases lay in between. There are 15 residues in the CDR3. Germline CDR1 is ENHRY and CDR2 is SYGVKD. The CDR3 nucleotides read TGTGCCATCAGTGCGCCAGGAGCCATGAACACTGAAGCTTTCTTT. Translation: CAISAPGAMNTEAFF.